This entry lists 9 T cell receptor beta chains sequenced from one sample in a study of OX40 agonist ivuxolimab in advanced cancers. This table comes from immunoSEQ multiplex PCR, and its TCRdb copy is limited to in-frame clones, with some not included. The sample lists 85,000 to 100,000 clones, roughly 85% occurring once. Sequences were derived from CD4+ or CD8+ T cells sorted from blood, sampled in a trial of the OX40 agonist ivuxolimab. The receptors derive from an adult with an advanced solid tumor such as melanoma, head and neck, liver or kidney cancer.

V is TRBV5-1 and J is TRBJ1-1; TRBD1 matches at 11 bases. Losses at the gene ends were 4 bases for V and 11 bases for J; bases not matched to a gene: 4. CDR1 and CDR2 (germline): SGHRS, YFSETQ. The CDR3 is made up of 12 amino acids. DNA of the CDR3: TGCGCCAGCAGCATCGGACAGGGGGCGGCTTTCTTT. Translating gives CASSIGQGAAFF.

CDR3 protein: CAIRRTTGGTLIKSTDTQYF. The CDR3 nucleotides are TGTGCCATCAGAAGGACCACGGGCGGGACCCTAATAAAGAGCACAGATACGCAGTATTTT. The chain is built from TRBV10-3 and TRBJ2-3, with D possibly matching TRBD2 (6 bases). Germline CDR1 reads ENHRY; CDR2 reads SYGVKD. Trimming stripped 6 bases from V and 0 bases from J, with 28 bases between. This CDR3 contains 20 residues.

This clone was seen just once. The chain combines TRBV7-9 with TRBJ2-7; D uncertain. Looked up from germline, CDR1 is SEHNR and CDR2 is FQNEAQ (reference sequence). Trimming removed 6 bases from V and 1 base from J, with 16 bases in between. The CDR3 has 15 amino acids. The CDR3, as DNA: TGTGCCAGCAGTATACTGACCCGCAGTTCCTACGAGCAGTACTTC. Its translation: CASSILTRSSYEQYF. Using reference TRBV7-9 and TRBJ2-7 for the parts outside the CDR3, the full variable domain is DTGVSQNPRHKITKRGQNVTFRCDPISEHNRLYWYRQTLGQGPEFLTYFQNEAQLEKSRLLSDRFSAERPKGSFSTLEIQRTEQGDSAMYLCASSILTRSSYEQYFGPGTRLTVT.

J is TRBJ1-4 and V is TRBV4-1; a possible D gene is TRBD1 (5 bases). Germline lookup yields CDR1 MGHRA and CDR2 YSYEKL. Trimming pared 4 bases from V and 5 bases from J, leaving 29 bases between. The CDR3 loop spans 20 amino acids. CDR3 amino acids: CASSPAGGASLMIGNEKLFF. CDR3 coding DNA: TGCGCCAGCAGCCCCGCCGGCGGGGCCTCCCTTATGATTGGAAATGAAAAACTGTTTTTT.

A single count supports this clone. The chain has TRBV18 and TRBJ2-4; D may be TRBD2 (5 bases). The V gene lost 2 bases and the J gene lost 8 bases, with 19 bases spanning the gap. This CDR3 region has 16 residues. Germline values: CDR1 KGHSH, CDR2 LQKENI. The CDR3 DNA follows: TGTGCCAGCTCACCAATCAAGGGCAGCGGTTTGGACATTCAGTACTTC. Translating it yields CASSPIKGSGLDIQYF.

This clone appeared once. This rearrangement joins TRBV27 to TRBJ2-3; D might be TRBD2 (5 bases). The germline V and J ends were trimmed by 2 bases and 4 bases, with 19 bases remaining between them. The CDR3 loop spans 17 amino acids. Germline assignment: CDR1 MNHEY and CDR2 SMNVEV (reference sequence). CDR3 amino acids: CASSLKGDYLGADTQYF. The CDR3 bases are TGTGCCAGCAGTTTAAAGGGCGACTATCTGGGTGCAGATACGCAGTATTTT.

The V gene is TRBV5-6, the J gene TRBJ2-5, with TRBD2 as a possible D gene (6 bases). This CDR3 is 15 amino acids long. The V end lost 4 bases, the J end lost 4 bases, and 17 bases lay between the germline ends. CDR1 and CDR2 (germline): SGHDT, YYEEEE. CDR3 protein: CASSALGGAGETQYF. The CDR3 DNA follows: TGTGCCAGCAGCGCACTGGGGGGTGCCGGAGAGACCCAGTACTTC.

This chain uses TRBV9 with TRBJ1-6, with a possible D match to TRBD1 (5 bases). This CDR3 has 13 residues. Per the germline V gene, CDR1 is SGDLS and CDR2 is YYNGEE. Trimming removed 3 bases at V and 7 bases at J, with 8 bases between. CDR3 loop: CASSARANSPLHF. As DNA, the CDR3 is TGTGCCAGCAGCGCCAGGGCGAATTCACCCCTCCACTTT. Complete variable domain (other parts from reference TRBV9 and TRBJ1-6): DSGVTQTPKHLITATGQRVTLRCSPRSGDLSVYWYQQSLDQGLQFLIQYYNGEERAKGNILERFSAQQFPDLHSELNLSSLELGDSALYFCASSARANSPLHFGNGTRLTVT.

This chain joins TRBV19 and TRBJ1-5; 9 bases line up with TRBD1. CDR3 length: 14 amino acids. J was trimmed by 7 bases and V by 4 bases; bases with no gene match: 5. Germline CDR1 LNHDA, CDR2 SQIVND (reference sequence). The CDR3 DNA follows: TGTGCCAGTAGTACCCGGACAGGGGACCAGCCCCAGCATTTT. Protein product: CASSTRTGDQPQHF.